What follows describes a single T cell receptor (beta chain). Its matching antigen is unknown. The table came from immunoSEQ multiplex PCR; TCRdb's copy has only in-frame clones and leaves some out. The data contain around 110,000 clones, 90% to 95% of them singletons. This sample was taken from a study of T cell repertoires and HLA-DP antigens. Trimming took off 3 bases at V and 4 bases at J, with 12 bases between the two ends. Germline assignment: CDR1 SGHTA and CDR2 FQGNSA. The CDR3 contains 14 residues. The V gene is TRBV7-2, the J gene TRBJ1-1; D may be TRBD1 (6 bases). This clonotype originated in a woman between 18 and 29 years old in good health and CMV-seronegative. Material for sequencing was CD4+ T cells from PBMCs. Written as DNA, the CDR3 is TGTGCCAGCAGCTTTGCAGGGGTGGCCACTGAAGCTTTCTTT. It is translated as CASSFAGVATEAFF.